The rows below give T cell receptor beta chains drawn from one sample of a study of identical twins. From the 5' RACE reads, TCRdb called clonotypes with MiXCR, one entry per CDR3 protein. The repertoire holds roughly 350,000 distinct CDR3 sequences, with approximately 13% as singletons. This sample also appeared in a second study, on yellow fever vaccine responses in identical twins.

The sequenced material came from CD8+ T cells sorted from blood. Source of these receptors: a woman aged 18-35 years in good health. Both conserved end residues are part of each CDR3. D genes are given only for firm matches. Rows may omit the clone size; those that give it use once, few, many or a size class.

j_gene: TRBJ2-1; abundance: many; v_gene: TRBV7-9; d_gene: NA; CDR3nt: TGTGCCAGCAGCCTGCAATTCTTC; CDR3aa: CASSLQFF
j_gene: TRBJ1-2; abundance: NA; v_gene: TRBV4-2; d_gene: NA; CDR3nt: TGTGCCAGCAGCCAAGATGACTTTACTGGCTATGGCTACACCTTC; CDR3aa: CASSQDDFTGYGYTF
j_gene: TRBJ2-7; abundance: NA; v_gene: TRBV18; d_gene: TRBD2; CDR3nt: TGTGCCAGCTCACCACTGGTAGCGGGATCCTACGAGCAGTACTTC; CDR3aa: CASSPLVAGSYEQYF
j_gene: TRBJ2-5; abundance: NA; v_gene: TRBV7-6; d_gene: NA; CDR3nt: TGTGCCAGCAACCTAGAGCTGGGGGCGGAGACCCAGTACTTC; CDR3aa: CASNLELGAETQYF
j_gene: TRBJ1-1; abundance: few; v_gene: TRBV20-1; d_gene: NA; CDR3nt: TGCAGTGCTAGAGGGGGCCATGGGGAAAGAACGACTGAAGCTTTCTTT; CDR3aa: CSARGGHGERTTEAFF
j_gene: TRBJ2-1; abundance: many; v_gene: TRBV6-5; d_gene: NA; CDR3nt: TGTGCCAGCAGTTACTCGAGCGTGGGCAATGAGCAGTTCTTC; CDR3aa: CASSYSSVGNEQFF
j_gene: TRBJ2-7; abundance: NA; v_gene: TRBV4-2; d_gene: TRBD2; CDR3nt: TGTGCCAGCAGTAGAGCGCCCGGGACTAGCGGGAGAAACAGTCCCTACGAGCAGTACTTC; CDR3aa: CASSRAPGTSGRNSPYEQYF
j_gene: TRBJ2-1; abundance: few; v_gene: TRBV27; d_gene: NA; CDR3nt: TGTGCCAGCAGTTTGGCGCGGGACAATGAGCAGTTCTTC; CDR3aa: CASSLARDNEQFF
j_gene: TRBJ2-5; abundance: few; v_gene: TRBV5-1; d_gene: NA; CDR3nt: TGCGCCAGCAGCTTGGTCTCGGTCAAGGAGACCCAGTACTTC; CDR3aa: CASSLVSVKETQYF
j_gene: TRBJ1-2; abundance: many; v_gene: TRBV12-3/TRBV12-4; d_gene: NA; CDR3nt: TGTGCCAGCAGTTTAGCCCCGGGAGGTGGCTACACCTTC; CDR3aa: CASSLAPGGGYTF
j_gene: TRBJ2-3; abundance: few; v_gene: TRBV12-3/TRBV12-4; d_gene: NA; CDR3nt: TGTGCCAGCAGCAAACTGGACTTGACGGCCAGGGGCACGCAGTATTTT; CDR3aa: CASSKLDLTARGTQYF
j_gene: TRBJ2-1; abundance: many; v_gene: TRBV29-1; d_gene: TRBD2; CDR3nt: TGCAGCGTCCACACTGGACTAGCGGCAGACAATGAGCAGTTCTTC; CDR3aa: CSVHTGLAADNEQFF
j_gene: TRBJ2-5; abundance: many; v_gene: TRBV29-1; d_gene: TRBD2; CDR3nt: TGCAGCGTAGACGGACTAGCGGGAGAGACCGGAGAGACCCAGTACTTC; CDR3aa: CSVDGLAGETGETQYF
j_gene: TRBJ2-7; abundance: NA; v_gene: TRBV15; d_gene: TRBD2; CDR3nt: TGTGCCACCAGCGTATTGGGACTAGCAGCCGAGCAGTACTTC; CDR3aa: CATSVLGLAAEQYF
j_gene: TRBJ2-7; abundance: few; v_gene: TRBV28; d_gene: TRBD2; CDR3nt: TGTGCCAGCAGTTTAGAAGCGGGAGGGTCTGAGCAGTACTTC; CDR3aa: CASSLEAGGSEQYF
j_gene: TRBJ2-1; abundance: few; v_gene: TRBV20-1; d_gene: TRBD1; CDR3nt: TGCAGTGCTTCACCGGGACAGGGGAAGTATGATGAGCAGTTCTTC; CDR3aa: CSASPGQGKYDEQFF
j_gene: TRBJ2-6; abundance: few; v_gene: TRBV15; d_gene: NA; CDR3nt: TGTGCCACCGGCCCAGGCTCCCTTGGGGCCAACGTCCTGACTTTC; CDR3aa: CATGPGSLGANVLTF
j_gene: TRBJ2-1; abundance: few; v_gene: TRBV15; d_gene: NA; CDR3nt: TGTGCCACCAGCAGAGTCCGAGATCAGGGGCATGAGCAGTTCTTC; CDR3aa: CATSRVRDQGHEQFF
j_gene: TRBJ2-5; abundance: few; v_gene: TRBV11-2; d_gene: TRBD2; CDR3nt: TGTGCCAGCAGCTTATGGACGGGGGGGGAAGAGACCCAGTACTTC; CDR3aa: CASSLWTGGEETQYF
j_gene: TRBJ1-5; abundance: few; v_gene: TRBV7-3; d_gene: NA; CDR3nt: TGTGCCAGCAGCTTCGCCCGGGGGTCCCAGAGGAATCAGCCCCAGCATTTT; CDR3aa: CASSFARGSQRNQPQHF
j_gene: TRBJ2-2; abundance: few; v_gene: TRBV27; d_gene: NA; CDR3nt: TGTGCCAGCAGTTTACCTCGGGGGAGGAACACCGGGGAGCTGTTTTTT; CDR3aa: CASSLPRGRNTGELFF
j_gene: TRBJ2-5; abundance: many; v_gene: TRBV20-1; d_gene: TRBD2; CDR3nt: TGCAGTGCTAGGAGCGGGAGAGAACAAGAGACCCAGTACTTC; CDR3aa: CSARSGREQETQYF
j_gene: TRBJ1-2; abundance: many; v_gene: TRBV12-3/TRBV12-4; d_gene: NA; CDR3nt: TGTGCCAGCAGTTTAGGGCCAGGGGACTATGGCTACACCTTC; CDR3aa: CASSLGPGDYGYTF
j_gene: TRBJ2-1; abundance: NA; v_gene: TRBV13; d_gene: TRBD2; CDR3nt: TGTGCCAGCAGCTACCCTAGCGGGGGGCCGAATGAGCAGTTCTTC; CDR3aa: CASSYPSGGPNEQFF
j_gene: TRBJ1-1; abundance: many; v_gene: TRBV20-1; d_gene: TRBD1; CDR3nt: TGCAGTGACGCAACAGGAGACAGGGGTGAAGCTTTCTTT; CDR3aa: CSDATGDRGEAFF
j_gene: TRBJ1-4; abundance: NA; v_gene: TRBV29-1; d_gene: NA; CDR3nt: TGCAGCGTTGGGGGCAGGGATGAGGGAAAACTGTTTTTT; CDR3aa: CSVGGRDEGKLFF
j_gene: TRBJ1-2; abundance: few; v_gene: TRBV10-3; d_gene: NA; CDR3nt: TGTGCCATCAGTGGGGGGAATAACTATGGCTACACCTTC; CDR3aa: CAISGGNNYGYTF
j_gene: TRBJ2-7; abundance: many; v_gene: TRBV7-8; d_gene: TRBD1; CDR3nt: TGTGCCAGCAGCAACTCGGGACAGTTCTACGAGCAGTACTTC; CDR3aa: CASSNSGQFYEQYF
j_gene: TRBJ2-7; abundance: few; v_gene: TRBV12-3/TRBV12-4; d_gene: TRBD1; CDR3nt: TGTGCCAGCAGTCAGGACAGGGCTAACGAGCAGTACTTC; CDR3aa: CASSQDRANEQYF
j_gene: TRBJ2-7; abundance: NA; v_gene: TRBV5-1; d_gene: NA; CDR3nt: TGCGCCAGCAGCGGCCGGACAGATAGCCCCTTTTACGAGCAGTACTTC; CDR3aa: CASSGRTDSPFYEQYF
j_gene: TRBJ2-1; abundance: few; v_gene: TRBV4-1; d_gene: NA; CDR3nt: TGCGCCAGCAGCCTTCGACAACACATAAACGACAATGAGCAGTTCTTC; CDR3aa: CASSLRQHINDNEQFF
j_gene: TRBJ2-5; abundance: NA; v_gene: TRBV10-3; d_gene: NA; CDR3nt: TGTGCCATCAGTGAAACGGAGACCCAGTACTTC; CDR3aa: CAISETETQYF
j_gene: TRBJ2-7; abundance: NA; v_gene: TRBV3-1; d_gene: NA; CDR3nt: TGTGCCAGCAGCCAATTTGCGGCAGACTACGAGCAGTACTTC; CDR3aa: CASSQFAADYEQYF
j_gene: TRBJ2-7; abundance: few; v_gene: TRBV27; d_gene: NA; CDR3nt: TGTGCCAGCAGTTCTAGCGCCGACTACGAGCAGTACTTC; CDR3aa: CASSSSADYEQYF
j_gene: TRBJ2-3; abundance: few; v_gene: TRBV10-3; d_gene: TRBD2; CDR3nt: TGTGCCATCAGTCTAGCGGGAGAAGAGGAAGATACGCAGTATTTT; CDR3aa: CAISLAGEEEDTQYF
j_gene: TRBJ2-1; abundance: many; v_gene: TRBV5-1; d_gene: TRBD1; CDR3nt: TGCGCCAGCAGACTGACGGCCGGGACAGGGCGCAATGAGCAGTTCTTC; CDR3aa: CASRLTAGTGRNEQFF
j_gene: TRBJ2-5; abundance: few; v_gene: TRBV4-1; d_gene: TRBD1; CDR3nt: TGCGCCAGCAGCCACATCCTAAGGCTGGGACAGGGAGAGACCCAGTACTTC; CDR3aa: CASSHILRLGQGETQYF
j_gene: TRBJ2-3; abundance: many; v_gene: TRBV12-3/TRBV12-4; d_gene: TRBD2; CDR3nt: TGTGCCGGGGGGACTAGCGGGGGCCTGGGCACAGATACGCAGTATTTT; CDR3aa: CAGGTSGGLGTDTQYF